This passage covers 2 T cell receptor beta chains from one sample sequenced in a study of response to subunit inactivated influenza vaccine. TCRdb called the RT-PCR reads again in MiXCR, with one record for every CDR3 protein. The sample holds about 700,000 distinct CDR3 sequences, more than 15% seen once. This material consisted of PBMCs from blood, taken about 13 days after vaccination. Receptor source: a man aged 50-60 years who received an inactivated influenza vaccine.

This clonotype occurred many times. J is TRBJ1-5 and V is TRBV7-2; 8 bases are a match to TRBD1. This CDR3 region has 15 residues. The junction had 10 bases not matched to a gene; V was cut back by 5 bases and J by 7 bases. Germline CDR1 and CDR2: SGHTA and FQGNSA. Here the CDR3 DNA reads TGTGCCAGCAGCCCATCGACAGGGGTTGGACAGCCCCAGCATTTT. It codes for CASSPSTGVGQPQHF.

V gene TRBV18 combines with J gene TRBJ2-1; 7 bases are shared with TRBD2. The junction had 7 bases not matched to a gene; V was cut back by 3 bases and J by 5 bases. Germline V CDR1 and CDR2: KGHSH, LQKENI. This CDR3 comprises 15 residues. The CDR3 nucleotides are TGTGCCAGCTCACCTGCAGCGGGGCCGAACAATGAGCAGTTCTTC. Protein product: CASSPAAGPNNEQFF.